This T cell receptor (beta chain) was documented in a study of T-cell memory formation after mild COVID-19. Whole-study context: Among the donors, TCR clusters were largely specific to each donor.

As concerns this clonotype: Antigen unknown.

5'RACE primed at constant segments yielded TCR alpha and TCR beta cDNA libraries bearing sample barcodes and UMIs. Each CDR3 protein is one row after TCRdb ran MiXCR on the 5' RACE reads. The sample lists some 450,000 distinct CDR3 sequences, about 19% occurring once. Study-level findings and limits: Clones shrinking between day 15 and 85 showed a balanced CD4/CD8 split, and those that grew later tilted toward CD4+. Pre-infection memory held some responding clones, suggesting pre-existing cross-reactive T cells responded.

The CDR3 consists of 15 residues. Germline-derived CDR1 and CDR2 are MNHNY and SVGAGI (reference sequence). Trimming cost V 5 bases and J 7 bases, with 15 bases left between them. This TCR was recovered from an adult woman who had mild COVID-19 (a few samples of this study predate the infection). Cell type and time point are not known. The sequenced sample was PBMCs or a T cell subset sorted from them (not recorded which). The chain uses TRBV6-6 and TRBJ1-6; the D gene is possibly TRBD1 (5 bases). The CDR3 region is CASSTLPGGNSPLHF. CDR3 DNA sequence: TGTGCCAGCAGTACCCTCCCTGGGGGGAATTCACCCCTCCACTTT.